Listed below are T cell receptor beta chains from one sample, sequenced in a study of cytomegalovirus exposure and HLA in healthy donors. Sequencing used immunoSEQ multiplex PCR; TCRdb keeps in-frame clones, though not all of them. Of 150,000 or so clones in the sample, approximately 80% were seen once. Sequencing input: PBMCs. The receptors shown here come from a woman in her forties or fifties in good health and CMV-seropositive. Each CDR3 is given with its conserved first and last residue. The order of the fields is D gene, CDR3 length, J gene, V gene, clone size, CDR3 protein, CDR3 DNA. The D gene is left open where the match is weak. Clone sizes are given selectively: once, few, many, or a class where the clone is expanded.

D: TRBD2
length: 15
J: TRBJ2-1
V: TRBV6-4
size: few
CDR3: CASSDSSGSSNEQFF
DNA: TGTGCCAGCAGTGACTCTAGCGGGAGCTCCAATGAGCAGTTCTTC

D: NA
length: 12
J: TRBJ1-3
V: TRBV19
size: once
CDR3: CASSSAGNTIYF
DNA: TGTGCCAGTTCTTCCGCTGGAAACACCATATATTTT

D: NA
length: 10
J: TRBJ1-2
V: TRBV28
size: few
CDR3: CASGNYGYTF
DNA: TGTGCCTCAGGGAACTATGGCTACACCTTC

D: TRBD1
length: 16
J: TRBJ2-5
V: TRBV5-4
size: few
CDR3: CASSLRHRGSWETQYF
DNA: TGTGCCAGCAGCCTTCGGCACAGGGGGAGTTGGGAGACCCAGTACTTC

D: TRBD1
length: 14
J: TRBJ2-7
V: TRBV6-5
size: few
CDR3: CASRQTTGRGEQYF
DNA: TGTGCCAGCAGACAAACGACAGGGAGAGGGGAGCAGTACTTC

D: TRBD1
length: 15
J: TRBJ2-5
V: TRBV7-8
size: once
CDR3: CASSTHRTGQETQYF
DNA: TGTGCCAGCAGCACACACCGGACAGGGCAAGAGACCCAGTACTTC

D: NA
length: 13
J: TRBJ2-7
V: TRBV30
size: NA
CDR3: CAWRETRGSPQYF
DNA: TGTGCCTGGAGGGAAACGAGGGGGTCTCCGCAGTACTTC

D: TRBD2
length: 14
J: TRBJ2-1
V: TRBV6-5
size: NA
CDR3: CASTTSGRTNEQFF
DNA: TGTGCCAGCACAACTAGCGGGAGAACGAATGAGCAGTTCTTC

D: NA
length: 13
J: TRBJ1-5
V: TRBV7-3
size: NA
CDR3: CASSQHRDQPQHF
DNA: TGTGCCAGCAGCCAGCACAGGGATCAGCCCCAGCATTTT

D: NA
length: 11
J: TRBJ2-7
V: TRBV29-1
size: NA
CDR3: CSVEQGREQYF
DNA: TGCAGCGTTGAACAGGGGCGCGAGCAGTACTTC

D: TRBD2
length: 13
J: TRBJ2-1
V: TRBV7-9
size: NA
CDR3: CASVVAGLGEQFF
DNA: TGTGCCAGCGTGGTAGCGGGGCTCGGTGAGCAGTTCTTC